In its sample, the clone carrying this TCR beta chain was seen once. The PCR had 60 Vbeta and 13 Jbeta primers. The protocol was immunoSEQ multiplex PCR, while the TCRdb copy is restricted to in-frame clones and leaves out a portion. The table has 60,000 or so clones, around 79% seen once. This sample was taken from a study of cytomegalovirus exposure and HLA in healthy donors. Germline V CDR1 and CDR2: MGHDK, SYGVNS. The CDR3 length is 18 residues. V and J are TRBV25-1 and TRBJ2-5; 10 bases align to TRBD2. The DNA end favors TRBJ2-7, so the J call may be wrong. The receptor comes from a female donor in good health and CMV-seronegative. Specimen: PBMCs. In nucleotides, the CDR3 is TGTGCCAGCAGTGCCCTTAACTCGGGCTTAGCGGGAGGTGCCGAGCAGTACTTC. It yields the protein CASSALNSGLAGGAEQYF.